This record covers a single TCR beta chain. This entry is derived from a study of cytomegalovirus exposure and HLA in healthy donors. Researchers ran the PCR with 60 Vbeta and 13 Jbeta primers. Sequencing was performed with immunoSEQ multiplex PCR; in TCRdb, only in-frame clones are kept and a portion is missing. The table lists under 150,000 clones, 70% to 85% of them singletons. The CDR3 has 15 amino acids. After removal of 4 bases from V and 4 bases from J, the junction contained 9 bases not matched to a gene. Germline CDR1 SGDLS, CDR2 YYNGEE. Sequenced: PBMCs. This TCR derives from a woman in her forties or fifties in good health and CMV-seropositive. This rearrangement joins TRBV9 to TRBJ2-5, with 8 bases lining up with TRBD2. Here the CDR3 reads CASSSRGSGGETQYF. Here the CDR3 DNA reads TGTGCCAGCAGCTCCAGGGGAAGCGGGGGAGAGACCCAGTACTTC.